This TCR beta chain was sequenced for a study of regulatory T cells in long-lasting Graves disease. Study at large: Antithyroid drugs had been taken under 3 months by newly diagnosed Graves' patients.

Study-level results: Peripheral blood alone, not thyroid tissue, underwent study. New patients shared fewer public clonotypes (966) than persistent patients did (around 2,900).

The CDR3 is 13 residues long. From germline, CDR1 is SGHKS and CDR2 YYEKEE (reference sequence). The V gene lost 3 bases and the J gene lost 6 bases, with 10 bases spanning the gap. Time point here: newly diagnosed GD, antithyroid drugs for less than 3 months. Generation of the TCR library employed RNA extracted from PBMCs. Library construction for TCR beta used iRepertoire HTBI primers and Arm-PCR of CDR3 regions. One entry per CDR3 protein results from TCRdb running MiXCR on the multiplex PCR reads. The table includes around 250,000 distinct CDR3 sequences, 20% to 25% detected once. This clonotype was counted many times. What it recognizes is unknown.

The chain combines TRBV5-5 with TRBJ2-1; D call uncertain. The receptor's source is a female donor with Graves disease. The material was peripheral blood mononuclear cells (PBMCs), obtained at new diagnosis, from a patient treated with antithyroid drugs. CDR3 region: CASSSATVNEQFF. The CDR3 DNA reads TGTGCCAGCAGCTCGGCGACCGTCAATGAGCAGTTCTTC.